A single sample gave rise to the 10 T cell receptor beta chains below, sequenced in a study of cytomegalovirus exposure and HLA in healthy donors. The PCR was carried out with 60 Vbeta primers and 13 Jbeta primers. Assay: immunoSEQ multiplex PCR; the TCRdb copy retains only in-frame clones and omits some. The sample carries about 98,000 clones, around four fifths recorded once. The sample taken for sequencing was PBMCs. The source is a female donor in good health and CMV-seropositive.

The chain couples TRBV6-1 to TRBJ1-5; D is unclear. The CDR3 runs to 13 residues. With 4 bases removed from V and 9 bases from J, the gap between germline ends came to 13 bases. Germline CDR1 is MNHNS and CDR2 is SASEGT. The CDR3: CASSVTAEGPQHF. CDR3 in DNA: TGTGCCAGCAGTGTAACAGCCGAAGGGCCCCAGCATTTT.

The chain joins TRBV10-1 to TRBJ1-1; 10 bases align to TRBD1. The CDR3 covers 17 residues. Germline V gives CDR1 WNHNN, CDR2 SYGVQD (reference sequence). The J segment lost 3 bases and the V segment lost 7 bases, leaving 14 bases of the junction unmatched. CDR3 sequence (DNA): TGCGCCAGCACCCCCCGGCCTGGGACAGGGGTGGACACTGAAGCTTTCTTT. Translating it yields CASTPRPGTGVDTEAFF.

The chain carries TRBV7-2 and TRBJ1-3; D not certain. The CDR3 has 15 amino acids. V lost 0 bases and J lost 0, with 6 bases in between. CDR1 and CDR2 (germline): SGHTA, FQGNSA. The chain's CDR3 is CASSLARDSGNTIYF. Written as DNA, the CDR3 is TGTGCCAGCAGCTTAGCAAGAGACTCTGGAAACACCATATATTTT. The whole variable domain, remainder taken from reference TRBV7-2 and TRBJ1-3, is GAGVSQSPSNKVTEKGKDVELRCDPISGHTALYWYRQSLGQGLEFLIYFQGNSAPDKSGLPSDRFSAERTGGSVSTLTIQRTQQEDSAVYLCASSLARDSGNTIYFGEGSWLTVV.

In this sample, this clone turned up once. The J gene is TRBJ1-6, the V gene TRBV7-2, with D perhaps TRBD1 (6 bases). CDR3 length: 15 residues. Germline CDR1 reads SGHTA; CDR2 reads FQGNSA. Trimming took 5 bases from V and 8 from J, leaving 16 bases between them. This CDR3 reads CASSLSQGLHSPLHF. The CDR3 coding sequence is TGTGCCAGCAGCCTTAGTCAGGGGCTCCATTCACCCCTCCACTTT.

This clone was detected a few times. J is TRBJ1-1 and V is TRBV5-1; 7 bases line up with TRBD1. The CDR3 sequence is 14 residues long. V lost 0 bases to trimming and J lost 5 bases; unmatched junction nucleotides: 4. Germline CDR1 SGHRS, CDR2 YFSETQ. The CDR3 DNA is TGCGCCAGCAGCTTGGAGACAGGGATAACTGAAGCTTTCTTT. This codes for CASSLETGITEAFF.

The chain joins TRBV5-1 to TRBJ1-6, with unresolved D. V was cut by 1 base and J by 12 bases, with 11 bases left in between. The CDR3 is made up of 13 amino acids. Germline lookup yields CDR1 SGHRS and CDR2 YFSETQ. The CDR3 sequence is CASSLLGRLPLHF. The CDR3 DNA follows: TGCGCCAGCAGCTTGCTAGGGAGACTACCCCTCCACTTT.

The chain carries TRBV30 and TRBJ1-4; no clear D. The germline V and J ends were trimmed by 0 bases and 4 bases, with 9 bases remaining between them. The CDR3 runs 14 residues. In germline, CDR1 is GTSNPN, CDR2 SVGIG (reference sequence). The CDR3 region has the DNA TGTGCCTGGAGTGTAACGGGGAGTAATGAAAAACTGTTTTTT. As protein: CAWSVTGSNEKLFF.

V and J are TRBV10-3 and TRBJ2-1; no definite D call. The germline gives CDR1 ENHRY, CDR2 SYGVKD. The V and J ends lost 4 bases and 1 base respectively, with 11 bases between them. The CDR3 contains 15 residues. This CDR3 reads CAISVHSQSYNEQFF. In nucleotides, the CDR3 is TGTGCCATCAGTGTTCACAGCCAGTCCTACAATGAGCAGTTCTTC.

This clone has just one count. CDR3 sequence (DNA): TGCGCCAGCAGCTTGGCGGGCACCAGGGCGGATAATTCACCCCTCCACTTT. It translates to CASSLAGTRADNSPLHF. The gene calls are TRBV5-1 and TRBJ1-6; D may be TRBD1 (5 bases). This CDR3 region has 17 residues. Between the trimmed V and J ends, which lost 0 bases and 5 bases, there was a span of 15 bases. Germline CDR1 SGHRS, CDR2 YFSETQ.

For the CDR3, the DNA is TGTGCCTGGACGGCGGGGGAGAGCTCCTACAATGAGCAGTTCTTC. Its translation: CAWTAGESSYNEQFF. The chain uses TRBV30 and TRBJ2-1, with TRBD2 identical over 7 bases. Germline V lookup: CDR1 GTSNPN, CDR2 SVGIG (reference sequence). The V and J ends lost 4 bases and 0 bases, in that order; junction bases with no gene match: 6. This CDR3 has 15 amino acids.